This T cell receptor (beta chain) is drawn from a study of cytomegalovirus exposure and HLA in healthy donors. General study findings and limits: The study put 160 or so TCR beta chains on its list as cytomegalovirus-associated. The authors confirmed in vitro that a few CMV-associated chains were specific for CMV antigens. One later analysis, an examination of the 120 validation repertoires, found that first-cohort TCR clusters tended to co-occur in them. Cytomegalovirus status, reportedly, was diagnosed with high specificity and sensitivity by the classifier.

Here immunoSEQ multiplex PCR was the method, and the copy in TCRdb shows in-frame clones only, minus some. The repertoire consists of tens of thousands of clones, with roughly 93% occurring once and the leading ten covering 2% to 2.5%. Note on this clone: As yet, its antigen is unknown.

CDR1 and CDR2 (germline): SGHTA, FQGNSA. The length of the CDR3 is 12 residues. The ends were cut back, 5 bases at V and 15 bases at J, with 17 bases in the middle. This TCR was sampled from a man aged 25-45 years in good health and CMV-seronegative. This sequence joins TRBV7-2 and TRBJ2-1; TRBD2 might be the D (7 bases). The sequencing sample was made of PBMCs. This CDR3 is CASSRPGGPAFF. The CDR3, as DNA: TGTGCCAGCAGCCGCCCGGGGGGCCCAGCGTTCTTC.